This TCR beta chain was sequenced in a study of blood T cell repertoires in COVID-19. Germline values: CDR1 SGHRS, CDR2 YFSETQ. Trimming removed 3 bases from V and 8 bases from J, with 14 bases in between. The CDR3 covers 14 residues. Enrolled through a virtual design, the participants were between roughly 18 and 100 years of age and came from 24 US areas. Researchers sorted participants into cohorts using their self-reported clinical history. Donors in Cohort 3 counted as recovered after two negative PCRs, clearance, or symptom resolution. This clone turned up a few times. In the source study's methods: Estimated nucleated cell counts came from reference gene primer amplification. Produced via immunoSEQ multiplex PCR; TCRdb's table is partial and in-frame only. The DNA was the basis for D and trimming; V, J and clone size are from that table. The sample yields 250,000 to 300,000 clones, over 75% seen once.

This clonotype was sampled from a young woman who had recovered from COVID-19. Input material: PBMCs or T cells enriched from blood (not recorded which). The genes are TRBV5-1 and TRBJ1-4, with a possible D match to TRBD1 (5 bases). In DNA, the CDR3 is TGCGCCAGCAGCTCGAGGGGAGGAGGGGAAAAACTGTTTTTT. Protein product: CASSSRGGGEKLFF.